This T cell receptor (beta chain) was found in a study of CD8 T cells in Susac syndrome. Sequencing of TCR beta drew on CD8+ and CD4+ T cells from blood. It was treatment-naive patients with stable or active relapsing-remitting disease who made up the multiple sclerosis controls. Reverse transcription of about 0.45 to 1 ug RNA was carried out with random hexamers. Amplification of the TCR beta CDR3 was carried out by immunoSEQ multiplex PCR, which spanned a total of 54 Vbeta and 13 Jbeta segments. TCRdb reprocessed the immunoSEQ multiplex PCR reads with MiXCR, giving one entry per CDR3 protein. The data hold 150,000 to 190,000 distinct CDR3 sequences, with nearly 97% observed a single time. The sample consisted of CD8+ T cells from PBMCs. This TCR came from a human donor with multiple sclerosis.

The CDR3 sequence: CASSYGYTDTQYF. DNA of the CDR3: TGTGCCAGCAGTTACGGTTACACAGATACGCAGTATTTT. V gene TRBV6-5 combines with J gene TRBJ2-3; no firm D call. Germline V gives CDR1 MNHEY, CDR2 SVGAGI. Deletions cut 2 bases from V and 2 bases from J, with 5 bases between. CDR3 length equals 13 residues.